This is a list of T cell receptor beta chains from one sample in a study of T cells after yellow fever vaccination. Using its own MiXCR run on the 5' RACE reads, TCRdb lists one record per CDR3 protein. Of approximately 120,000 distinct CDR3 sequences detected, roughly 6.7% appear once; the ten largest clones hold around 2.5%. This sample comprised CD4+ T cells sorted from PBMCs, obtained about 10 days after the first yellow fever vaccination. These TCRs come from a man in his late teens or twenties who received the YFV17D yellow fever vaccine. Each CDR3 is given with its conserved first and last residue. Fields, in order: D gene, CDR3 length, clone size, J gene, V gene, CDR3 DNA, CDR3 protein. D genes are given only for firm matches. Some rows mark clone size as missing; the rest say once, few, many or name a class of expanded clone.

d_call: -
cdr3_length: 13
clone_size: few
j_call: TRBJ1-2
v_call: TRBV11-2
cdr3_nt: TGTGCCAGCAGCGGCCAGGCGTTACCGGGCTACACCTTC
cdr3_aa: CASSGQALPGYTF

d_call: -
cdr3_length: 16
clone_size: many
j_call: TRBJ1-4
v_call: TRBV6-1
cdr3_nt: TGTGCCAGCAGACGTCGACCGATGGCAACTAATGAAAAACTGTTTTTT
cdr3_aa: CASRRRPMATNEKLFF

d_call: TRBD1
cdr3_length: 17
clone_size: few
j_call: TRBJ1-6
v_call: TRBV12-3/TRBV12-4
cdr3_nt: TGTGCCAGCAGTCTAGGGGCCGGGACAGGGGGCACGGGGGCCCTCCACTTT
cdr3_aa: CASSLGAGTGGTGALHF

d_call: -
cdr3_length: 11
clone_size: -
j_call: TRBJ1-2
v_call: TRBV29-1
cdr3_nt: TGCAGCGCTTCCCTTCACTATGGCTACACCTTC
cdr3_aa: CSASLHYGYTF

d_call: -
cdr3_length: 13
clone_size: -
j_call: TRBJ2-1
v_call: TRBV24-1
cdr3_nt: TGTGCCACCAGTGTCCCGGGGGCGGGTGAGCAGTTCTTC
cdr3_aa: CATSVPGAGEQFF

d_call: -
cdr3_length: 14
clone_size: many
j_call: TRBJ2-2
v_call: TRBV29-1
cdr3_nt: TGCAGCGCCGGTGGGGCCTTGAACACCGGGGAGCTGTTTTTT
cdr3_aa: CSAGGALNTGELFF

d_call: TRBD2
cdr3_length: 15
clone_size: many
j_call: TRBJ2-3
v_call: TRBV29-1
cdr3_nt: TGCAGCGCGGGACTAGCGGGGGGTGCTACAGATACGCAGTATTTT
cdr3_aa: CSAGLAGGATDTQYF

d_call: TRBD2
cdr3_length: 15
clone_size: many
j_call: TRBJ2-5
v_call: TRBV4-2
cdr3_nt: TGTGCCAGCAGCCAAAAACCACTAGCGGGGGCGGCCCAGTACTTC
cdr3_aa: CASSQKPLAGAAQYF

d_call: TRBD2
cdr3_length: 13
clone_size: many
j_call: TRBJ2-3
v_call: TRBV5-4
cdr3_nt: TGTGCCAGCAAGAATAGCGGGGTGGATACGCAGTATTTT
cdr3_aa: CASKNSGVDTQYF

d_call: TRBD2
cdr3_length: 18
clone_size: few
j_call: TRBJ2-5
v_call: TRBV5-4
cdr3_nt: TGTGCCAGCAGGTTGAGCGGGGGGGCCGGTTTAGGCCAAGAGACCCAGTACTTC
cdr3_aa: CASRLSGGAGLGQETQYF

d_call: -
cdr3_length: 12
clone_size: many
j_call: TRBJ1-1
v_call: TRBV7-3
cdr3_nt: TGTGCCAGCAGCTCAGGTGGAGGGGAAGCTTTCTTT
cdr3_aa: CASSSGGGEAFF

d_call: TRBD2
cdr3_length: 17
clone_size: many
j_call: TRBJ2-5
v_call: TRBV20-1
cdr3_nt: TGCAGTGCTAGAGATCCCAGACTAGCGGGGGGCCGAGAGACCCAGTACTTC
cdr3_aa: CSARDPRLAGGRETQYF

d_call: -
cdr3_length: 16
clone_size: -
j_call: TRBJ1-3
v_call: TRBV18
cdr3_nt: TGTGCCAGCTCACCGGGGGGCAGTCGCCCTGGAAACACCATATATTTT
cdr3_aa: CASSPGGSRPGNTIYF

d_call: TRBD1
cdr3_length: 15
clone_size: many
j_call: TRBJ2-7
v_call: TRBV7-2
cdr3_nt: TGTGCCAGCAGCTCCTCCGGGACAGAAAACTACGAGCAGTACTTC
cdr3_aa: CASSSSGTENYEQYF

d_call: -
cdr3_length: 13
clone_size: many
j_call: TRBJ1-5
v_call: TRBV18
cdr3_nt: TGTGCCAGCAGCCCGGGGGGCAATCAGCCCCAGCATTTT
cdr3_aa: CASSPGGNQPQHF

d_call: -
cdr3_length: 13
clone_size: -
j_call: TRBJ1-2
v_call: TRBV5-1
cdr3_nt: TGCGCCAGCAGCCCCGGGGAGGCCTATGGCTACACCTTC
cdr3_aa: CASSPGEAYGYTF

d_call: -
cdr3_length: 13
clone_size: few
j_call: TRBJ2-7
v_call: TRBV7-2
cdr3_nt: TGTGCCAGCAGCTCTTTCAGGGGATTAGAGCAGTACTTC
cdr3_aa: CASSSFRGLEQYF

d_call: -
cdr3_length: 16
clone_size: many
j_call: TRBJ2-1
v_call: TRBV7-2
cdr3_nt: TGTGCCAGCAGCTCCCGGACTGGGGCCTCCTACAATGAGCAGTTCTTC
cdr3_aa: CASSSRTGASYNEQFF

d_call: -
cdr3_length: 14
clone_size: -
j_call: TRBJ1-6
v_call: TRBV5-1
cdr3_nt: TGCGCCAGCAGCTTGTTTCCCCTCAATTCACCCCTCCACTTT
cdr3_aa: CASSLFPLNSPLHF

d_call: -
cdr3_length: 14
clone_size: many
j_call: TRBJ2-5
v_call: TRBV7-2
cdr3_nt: TGTGCCAGCAGCTTAGAACGGGGCGAAAAGACCCAGTACTTC
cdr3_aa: CASSLERGEKTQYF

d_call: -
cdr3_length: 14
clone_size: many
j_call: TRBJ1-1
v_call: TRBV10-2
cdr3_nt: TGCGCCAGCAGTGAGCCAGGGGAGAACACTGAAGCTTTCTTT
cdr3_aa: CASSEPGENTEAFF

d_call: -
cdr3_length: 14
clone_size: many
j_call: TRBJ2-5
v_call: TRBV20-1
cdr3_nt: TGCAGTGCAAGCGAGAGGGGCGGCGGGGAGACCCAGTACTTC
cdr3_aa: CSASERGGGETQYF

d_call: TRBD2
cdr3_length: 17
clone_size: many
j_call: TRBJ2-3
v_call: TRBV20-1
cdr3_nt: TGCAGTGCTAGAGATCCCTTACGACTAGCTGGCACAGATACGCAGTATTTT
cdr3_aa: CSARDPLRLAGTDTQYF

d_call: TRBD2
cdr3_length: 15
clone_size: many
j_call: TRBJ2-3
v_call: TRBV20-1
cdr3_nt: TGCAGTGCTAGAGATCGGACTAGCGGGGCGTATACGCAGTATTTT
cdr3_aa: CSARDRTSGAYTQYF

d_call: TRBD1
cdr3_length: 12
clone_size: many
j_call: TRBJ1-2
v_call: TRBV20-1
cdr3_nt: TGCAGGCCGGGACAGGGAGAGGATGGCTACACCTTC
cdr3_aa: CRPGQGEDGYTF

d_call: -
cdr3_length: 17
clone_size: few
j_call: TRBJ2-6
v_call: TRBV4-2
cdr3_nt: TGTGCCAGCAGCCCTCGACCCTCAGCCTCTGGGGCCAACGTCCTGACTTTC
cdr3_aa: CASSPRPSASGANVLTF

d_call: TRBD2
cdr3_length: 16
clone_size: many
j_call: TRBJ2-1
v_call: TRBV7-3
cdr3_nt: TGTGCCAGCAGCCCGACCCGGACTAGCGCCTACAATGAGCAGTTCTTC
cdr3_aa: CASSPTRTSAYNEQFF

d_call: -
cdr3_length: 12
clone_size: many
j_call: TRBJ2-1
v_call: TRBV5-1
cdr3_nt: TGCGCCAGCAGCTTAGGGACCAATGAGCAGTTCTTC
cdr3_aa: CASSLGTNEQFF

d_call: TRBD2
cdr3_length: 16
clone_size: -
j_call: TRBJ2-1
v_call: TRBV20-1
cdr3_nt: TGCAGTGCTAGAGACCCGACTAGCGGGGGGGGTAATGAGCAGTTCTTC
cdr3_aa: CSARDPTSGGGNEQFF

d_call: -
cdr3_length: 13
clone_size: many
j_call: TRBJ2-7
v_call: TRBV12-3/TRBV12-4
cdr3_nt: TGTGCCAGCAGTTCCCGCCCTTATTCCGCGCAGTACTTC
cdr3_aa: CASSSRPYSAQYF

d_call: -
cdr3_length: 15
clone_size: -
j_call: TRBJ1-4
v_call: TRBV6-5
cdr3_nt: TGTGCCAGCAGTTACCAACAGGGCGGTAATGAAAAACTGTTTTTT
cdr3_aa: CASSYQQGGNEKLFF

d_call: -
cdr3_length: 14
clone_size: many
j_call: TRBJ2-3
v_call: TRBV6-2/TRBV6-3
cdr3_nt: TGTGCCAGCAGATCCAGCCCCCACACAGATACGCAGTATTTT
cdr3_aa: CASRSSPHTDTQYF

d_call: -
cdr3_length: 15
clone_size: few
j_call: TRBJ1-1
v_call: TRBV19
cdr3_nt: TGTGCCAGTAGTATAGTGCCAGGGAATTTCGCTGAAGCTTTCTTT
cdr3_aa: CASSIVPGNFAEAFF

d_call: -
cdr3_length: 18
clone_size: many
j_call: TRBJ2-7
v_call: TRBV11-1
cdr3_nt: TGTGCCAGCAGCTTAGCGTCCTCGGGGAAGGGCCATTCCTACGAGCAGTACTTC
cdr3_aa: CASSLASSGKGHSYEQYF

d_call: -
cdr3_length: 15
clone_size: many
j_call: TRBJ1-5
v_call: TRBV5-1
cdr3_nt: TGCGCCAGCAGCTTGATCGCGGGGAATAATCAGCCCCAGCATTTT
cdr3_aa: CASSLIAGNNQPQHF